Presented here are 32 T cell receptor beta chains from one specimen sequenced in a study of CD8 T cells in Susac syndrome. Reverse transcription used roughly 0.45 to 1 ug RNA and random hexamers. Using its own MiXCR run on the immunoSEQ multiplex PCR reads, TCRdb lists one record per CDR3 protein. This sample has 80,000 or so distinct CDR3 sequences, with around 96% found just once. The sequenced sample was CD8+ T cells from PBMCs. The source of these receptors is a human donor with Susac syndrome.

The CDR3 loop reads CAWTLGPGISYEQYF. The DNA of the CDR3 is TGTGCCTGGACCTTGGGGCCAGGGATCTCCTACGAGCAGTACTTC. The V call is TRBV30, the J call TRBJ2-7; D possibly corresponds to TRBD1 (5 bases). The CDR3 loop spans 15 amino acids. Trimming cost V 4 bases and J 0 bases, with 16 bases left between them. Germline V lookup: CDR1 GTSNPN, CDR2 SVGIG (reference sequence).

The V gene is TRBV27, the J gene TRBJ2-5; no clear D gene. The ends were cut back, 0 bases at V and 5 bases at J, with 4 bases in the middle. This CDR3 is built from 12 residues. Germline CDR1 reads MNHEY; CDR2 reads SMNVEV (reference sequence). In DNA form, the CDR3 reads TGTGCCAGCAGTTTATCGGGGGAGACCCAGTACTTC. Protein product: CASSLSGETQYF.

This chain uses TRBV4-3 with TRBJ2-7; D might be TRBD2 (6 bases). Germline CDR1 LGHNA, CDR2 YSLEER. Trimming left V 1 base short and J 4 bases short, with 17 bases between. The CDR3 covers 16 residues. CDR3 bases: TGCGCCAGCAGCCAAGGCCCCGGGGCGGAGGGGTACGAGCAGTACTTC. Residues: CASSQGPGAEGYEQYF.

The chain has TRBV28 and TRBJ2-1; D may be TRBD1 (6 bases). With 3 bases removed from V and 7 bases from J, the gap between germline ends came to 7 bases. CDR1 is MDHEN, CDR2 SYDVKM, per germline. The CDR3 is 12 residues long. The DNA for the CDR3 is TGTGCCAGCAGTTTCGGACAGAATGAGCAGTTCTTC. It encodes CASSFGQNEQFF.

This CDR3 reads CASFRGELFF. The CDR3 DNA follows: TGTGCCAGCTTCCGCGGGGAGCTGTTTTTT. V gene TRBV12-3 or TRBV12-4 combines with J gene TRBJ2-2; D not resolved. Trimming removed 8 bases at V and 7 bases at J, with 5 bases between. CDR3 length equals 10 residues.

The gene calls are TRBV30 and TRBJ2-5; D ambiguous. The V and J ends lost 4 bases and 4 bases respectively, with 13 bases between them. The CDR3 has 13 amino acids. Germline CDR1 is GTSNPN and CDR2 is SVGIG (reference sequence). CDR3 in amino acids: CAWTPQSPETQYF. CDR3 nucleotides: TGTGCCTGGACCCCACAGTCCCCAGAGACCCAGTACTTC.

This sequence joins TRBV18 and TRBJ1-5; no clear D. CDR1 is KGHSH and CDR2 is LQKENI in the germline V gene. V was cut by 6 bases and J by 4 bases, with 13 bases left in between. The CDR3 length is 14 residues. CDR3 bases: TGTGCCAGCTCCGTCTCCACTGTGAATCAGCCCCAGCATTTT. This sequence encodes CASSVSTVNQPQHF. The full variable domain, rest sourced from reference TRBV18 and TRBJ1-5, is NAGVMQNPRHLVRRRGQEARLRCSPMKGHSHVYWYRQLPEEGLKFMVYLQKENIIDESGMPKERFSAEFPKEGPSILRIQQVVRGDSAAYFCASSVSTVNQPQHFGDGTRLSIL.

This clonotype is a singleton in its sample. This chain connects TRBV5-1 to TRBJ2-3; perhaps TRBD2 as D (5 bases). CDR1 is SGHRS, CDR2 YFSETQ, per germline. CDR3 length equals 15 residues. V shed 2 bases and J shed 3 bases, with 13 bases lying between them. This chain's CDR3 is CASSFGVIATDTQYF. For the CDR3, the DNA is TGCGCCAGCAGCTTCGGGGTGATTGCGACAGATACGCAGTATTTT.

The chain uses TRBV29-1 and TRBJ1-1; the D is unclear. V was trimmed by 0 bases and J by 11 bases, leaving 10 bases between them. This CDR3 spans 11 amino acids. CDR1 is SQVTM, CDR2 ANQGSEA, per germline. CDR3 coding DNA: TGCAGCGTTGAAGATTCCGGCGGGGCTTTCTTT. It is translated as CSVEDSGGAFF.

This chain's CDR3 is CASSPGEGQFF. Here the CDR3 DNA reads TGTGCCAGCAGCCCGGGGGAGGGGCAGTTCTTC. V usage is TRBV6-6 and J usage is TRBJ2-1; 7 bases map to TRBD2. In germline, CDR1 is MNHNY, CDR2 SVGAGI (reference sequence). V dropped 6 bases and J dropped 12; count of bases not matched to a gene: 5. CDR3 length equals 11 residues.

This chain joins TRBV29-1 and TRBJ2-1; 11 nucleotides agree with TRBD2. The V gene's germline CDR1 is SQVTM and CDR2 ANQGSEA. Trimming at V came to 2 bases and at J to 8 bases, leaving 11 bases not matched to a gene. This CDR3 has 16 residues. The chain's CDR3 is CSVEPTSGEGPDEQFF. CDR3 sequence (DNA): TGCAGCGTTGAACCGACTAGCGGGGAAGGCCCAGATGAGCAGTTCTTC.

The V call is TRBV13, the J call TRBJ2-5; D may be TRBD2 (6 bases). Trimming left V 4 bases short and J 5 bases short, with 20 bases between. There are 16 residues in the CDR3. In germline, CDR1 is PRHDT, CDR2 FYEKMQ (reference sequence). The CDR3 sequence is CASSSDRTASEETQYF. DNA for the CDR3: TGTGCCAGCAGCTCGGACCGGACTGCTAGCGAGGAGACCCAGTACTTC.

The chain uses TRBV20-1 and TRBJ1-1; weak D call: TRBD1 (5 bases). There are 13 residues in the CDR3. Germline lookup yields CDR1 DFQATT and CDR2 SNEGSKA (reference sequence). Trimming pared 6 bases from V and 3 bases from J, leaving 14 bases between. CDR3 nucleotides: TGCAGTGCCGCCTTCGGGGGGGACACTGAAGCTTTCTTT. This translates into CSAAFGGDTEAFF.

This rearrangement joins TRBV7-9 to TRBJ2-2, with TRBD2 identical over 8 bases. Per the germline V gene, CDR1 is SEHNR and CDR2 is FQNEAQ (reference sequence). V lost 5 bases and J lost 0; bases outside the gene matches: 8. The CDR3 is made up of 17 amino acids. The CDR3 sequence is CASSPWAGGPNTGELFF. The CDR3 nucleotides read TGTGCCAGCAGCCCCTGGGCGGGGGGACCGAACACCGGGGAGCTGTTTTTT. Filled out from reference TRBV7-9 and TRBJ2-2, the complete variable domain reads DTGVSQNPRHKITKRGQNVTFRCDPISEHNRLYWYRQTLGQGPEFLTYFQNEAQLEKSRLLSDRFSAERPKGSFSTLEIQRTEQGDSAMYLCASSPWAGGPNTGELFFGEGSRLTVL.

Here the CDR3 DNA reads TGTGCCAGCAGCCAAGCTTTTTTGGGACCCTTGAACACTGAAGCTTTCTTT. This gives the protein CASSQAFLGPLNTEAFF. The chain recombines TRBV14 with TRBJ1-1, with a possible D match to TRBD1 (5 bases). CDR3 size: 17 residues. CDR1 and CDR2 from the germline V gene are SGHDN and FVKESK. The V end was cut by 1 base, the J end by 0 bases, with 15 bases between.

The genes are TRBV5-1 and TRBJ2-5, with D tentatively TRBD1 (5 bases). Trimming removed 2 bases from V and 1 base from J, with 9 bases in between. CDR3 length: 14 residues. Germline CDR1 reads SGHRS; CDR2 reads YFSETQ. CDR3 sequence reads: CASSFGQGQETQYF. In nucleotides, the CDR3 is TGCGCCAGCAGCTTCGGTCAGGGCCAAGAGACCCAGTACTTC.

This clonotype was recorded only once. This chain connects TRBV29-1 to TRBJ2-7, with 9 bases aligning to TRBD2. There are 16 residues in the CDR3. The junction had 7 bases not matched to a gene; V was cut back by 1 base and J by 0 bases. Germline V lookup: CDR1 SQVTM, CDR2 ANQGSEA. The CDR3: CSVEGTSASSSYEQYF. The CDR3 region has the DNA TGCAGCGTTGAAGGGACTAGCGCGTCGAGCTCCTACGAGCAGTACTTC.

This sequence joins TRBV27 and TRBJ2-5, with unresolved D. Germline CDR1 is MNHEY and CDR2 is SMNVEV (reference sequence). The V end lost 7 bases, the J end lost 4 bases, and 4 bases lay between the germline ends. This CDR3 has 10 residues. The CDR3 DNA reads TGTGCCAGCAAGGGAGAGACCCAGTACTTC. It specifies CASKGETQYF.

V usage is TRBV5-4 and J usage is TRBJ2-1; TRBD2 agrees at 9 bases. This CDR3 comprises 17 residues. CDR1 and CDR2 (germline): SGHNT, YYREEE (reference sequence). J was trimmed by 2 bases and V by 0 bases; bases with no gene match: 6. DNA for the CDR3: TGTGCCAGCAGCTTGGTCGCTAGCGGGGACCCCTACAATGAGCAGTTCTTC. Translation: CASSLVASGDPYNEQFF.

Concerning this clonotype: A read error may account for a junction end that differs from germline. The chain has TRBV19 and TRBJ2-1, with TRBD2 matching over 8 bases. Germline lookup yields CDR1 LNHDA and CDR2 SQIVND (reference sequence). This CDR3 spans 13 amino acids. CDR3 nucleotides: TGTGCCAGTAGTTCTCTTCCACTTAGCGGGAATGTCTTC. Amino acid sequence: CASSSLPLSGNVF.

CDR3 protein: CSALIPVLGSNSPLHF. DNA for the CDR3: TGCAGTGCCCTTATCCCGGTCCTGGGGAGTAATTCACCCCTCCACTTT. This chain joins TRBV20-1 and TRBJ1-6; D call uncertain. Trimming cost V 6 bases and J 6 bases, with 21 bases left between them. The CDR3 is 16 amino acids. The germline V gene encodes CDR1 DFQATT and CDR2 SNEGSKA (reference sequence).

This chain links TRBV9 with TRBJ2-5, with a weak D call TRBD2 (6 bases). The CDR3 loop spans 14 amino acids. The germline CDR1 and CDR2 sequences are SGDLS and YYNGEE. Trimming left V 0 bases short and J 4 bases short, with 10 bases between. The CDR3 spells CASSVGASAETQYF. The CDR3 DNA reads as TGTGCCAGCAGCGTAGGGGCTAGCGCAGAGACCCAGTACTTC.

This rearrangement joins TRBV20-1 to TRBJ1-2; tentatively, D is TRBD1 (5 bases). Germline assignment: CDR1 DFQATT and CDR2 SNEGSKA (reference sequence). V lost 0 bases, J lost 6 bases, and 17 bases lay in between. The CDR3 has 15 amino acids. The CDR3 is CSARDLSGGENGYTF. The CDR3 coding sequence is TGCAGTGCTAGAGATCTGTCGGGGGGGGAGAATGGCTACACCTTC.

The V and J genes are TRBV28 and TRBJ2-7; a weak D match, TRBD2 (5 bases). V gave up 6 bases and J gave up 6 bases, with 9 bases separating them. This CDR3 comprises 11 residues. Germline lookup yields CDR1 MDHEN and CDR2 SYDVKM. This CDR3 is CASSQTSEQYF. The CDR3 DNA is TGTGCCAGCAGCCAAACTAGCGAGCAGTACTTC.

The chain uses TRBV20-1 and TRBJ1-3; possible D gene TRBD1, 5 bases. The CDR3 has 14 amino acids. In germline, CDR1 is DFQATT, CDR2 SNEGSKA (reference sequence). Trimming cost V 6 bases and J 4 bases, with 16 bases left between them. CDR3 sequence reads: CSAPGPFEGNTIYF. In DNA, the CDR3 is TGCAGTGCACCGGGACCGTTCGAAGGAAACACCATATATTTT.

This chain uses TRBV9 with TRBJ2-3; weak D call: TRBD2 (6 bases). The germline V gene has CDR1 SGDLS and CDR2 YYNGEE. This CDR3 is 13 amino acids long. Between the trimmed V and J ends, which lost 3 bases and 14 bases, there was a span of 19 bases. The CDR3 reads CASSAGEAGSRYF. The CDR3 bases are TGTGCCAGCAGCGCGGGAGAGGCAGGGTCTCGGTATTTT.

The chain carries TRBV5-1 and TRBJ1-1, with D possibly being TRBD1 (5 bases). Germline V gene lookup returns CDR1 SGHRS and CDR2 YFSETQ. V shed 0 bases and J shed 5 bases, with 11 bases lying between them. The CDR3 contains 14 residues. The CDR3 spells CASSLVDGGTEAFF. The CDR3 coding sequence is TGCGCCAGCAGCTTGGTGGATGGGGGGACTGAAGCTTTCTTT.

There are a few counts of this clonotype. V usage is TRBV12-3 or TRBV12-4 and J usage is TRBJ2-5; D remains unclear. The germline V and J ends were trimmed by 5 bases and 3 bases, with 1 base remaining between them. The CDR3 length is 10 residues. The CDR3 spells CASSEETQYF. DNA of the CDR3: TGTGCCAGCAGTGAAGAGACCCAGTACTTC.

The rearrangement links TRBV6-1 to TRBJ2-5; TRBD2 agrees at 9 bases. The CDR3 runs 18 residues. Germline loops: CDR1 MNHNS, CDR2 SASEGT. The V gene end was trimmed by 1 base and the J gene end by 2 bases; junction bases not matched to a gene: 11. CDR3 nucleotides: TGTGCCAGCAGTGAAGAGGGTGCGGGAGGGGCCCCTCAAGAGACCCAGTACTTC. Translating gives CASSEEGAGGAPQETQYF.

This chain joins TRBV27 and TRBJ2-5, with D unresolved. This CDR3 comprises 15 residues. Trimming cost V 4 bases and J 2 bases, with 14 bases left between them. Germline lookup yields CDR1 MNHEY and CDR2 SMNVEV (reference sequence). CDR3 nucleotide sequence: TGTGCCAGCAGTTCCCTTGGGGTCTTACAAGAGACCCAGTACTTC. Protein: CASSSLGVLQETQYF.

V gene TRBV6-2 or TRBV6-3 combines with J gene TRBJ2-1; D ambiguous. V was clipped by 7 bases and J by 0 bases, with 13 bases between them. This CDR3 has 15 amino acids. Germline values: CDR1 MNHEY, CDR2 SVGEGT. The CDR3 sequence: CASKETPSSYNEQFF. The CDR3, as DNA: TGTGCCAGCAAGGAGACCCCTAGCTCCTACAATGAGCAGTTCTTC.

The rearrangement joins TRBV29-1 to TRBJ2-2; D remains ambiguous. The CDR3 covers 12 residues. CDR1 is SQVTM, CDR2 ANQGSEA, per germline. Between the trimmed V and J ends, which lost 4 bases and 6 bases, there was a span of 9 bases. The CDR3 reads CSVVEYSGELFF. In nucleotides, the CDR3 is TGCAGCGTTGTCGAGTATTCCGGGGAGCTGTTTTTT.